These T cell receptor beta chains were read from a single sample in a study of technical replicates of blood from a few donors. Using immunoSEQ multiplex PCR, the repertoire was profiled, and TCRdb retains in-frame clones only, with some absent. The data show approximately 87,000 clones, about 90% seen once. Sample: T cells isolated from PBMCs. The receptor source for this set is a human donor in good health. Some clones in this sample may be carry-over from other donors' samples. Each CDR3 is given with its conserved first and last residue. A D gene is named only where the DNA matches it firmly. A row's size may be missing; if present it is once, few, many or a size class.

CDR3: CASSQGRDSGTNQPQHF
DNA: TGCGCCAGCAGCCAAGGCCGGGACAGTGGGACCAATCAGCCCCAGCATTTT
J: TRBJ1-5
size: few
D: TRBD1
V: TRBV4-1

CDR3: CASSVSLANVLTF
DNA: TGTGCTAGCAGTGTTTCCCTGGCCAACGTCCTGACTTTC
J: TRBJ2-6
size: .
D: .
V: TRBV7-7

CDR3: CASSYSAGTYEQYF
DNA: TGTGCCAGCAGTTACTCGGCAGGGACCTACGAGCAGTACTTC
J: TRBJ2-7
size: .
D: .
V: TRBV6-5

CDR3: CASSSPYRDEQYF
DNA: TGTGCCAGCAGTTCGCCCTACAGGGACGAGCAGTACTTC
J: TRBJ2-7
size: .
D: .
V: TRBV28

CDR3: CAIQFLPGTDTQYF
DNA: TGTGCCATCCAATTCCTACCAGGGACAGATACGCAGTATTTT
J: TRBJ2-3
size: once
D: .
V: TRBV6-1

CDR3: CASSLAGVGYEQYF
DNA: TGTGCCAGCAGTTTAGCGGGAGTGGGCTACGAGCAGTACTTC
J: TRBJ2-7
size: .
D: TRBD2
V: TRBV28

CDR3: CASSRDRGLSPLHF
DNA: TGTGCCAGCAGCCGGGACAGGGGGCTATCACCCCTCCACTTT
J: TRBJ1-6
size: .
D: TRBD1
V: TRBV5-4

CDR3: CASSGDMTYGYTF
DNA: TGTGCCAGCAGTGGGGACATGACCTATGGCTACACCTTC
J: TRBJ1-2
size: once
D: .
V: TRBV27

CDR3: CASSFSLYEQYF
DNA: TGTGCCAGCAGTTTCAGTCTCTACGAGCAGTACTTC
J: TRBJ2-7
size: .
D: .
V: TRBV11-3

CDR3: CASSPPTSGDQYDQYF
DNA: TGTGCCAGCTCACCACCAACTAGCGGAGACCAGTACGATCAGTACTTC
J: TRBJ2-7
size: .
D: TRBD2
V: TRBV18

CDR3: CASSKDRAQETQYF
DNA: TGTGCCAGCAGCAAAGACAGGGCGCAAGAGACCCAGTACTTC
J: TRBJ2-5
size: .
D: TRBD1
V: TRBV7-3

CDR3: CASSIVDGQGDYEQYF
DNA: TGTGCCAGCAGCATTGTCGATGGGCAGGGGGATTACGAGCAGTACTTC
J: TRBJ2-7
size: .
D: TRBD1
V: TRBV4-2

CDR3: CASSQGIGAFSGNTIYF
DNA: TGTGCCAGCAGCCAAGGAATAGGGGCCTTCTCTGGAAACACCATATATTTT
J: TRBJ1-3
size: .
D: .
V: TRBV4-2

CDR3: CASSISGLAGPNEQFF
DNA: TGTGCCAGTAGTATCTCCGGACTAGCGGGACCAAATGAGCAGTTCTTC
J: TRBJ2-1
size: .
D: TRBD2
V: TRBV19

CDR3: CSALFNTEAFF
DNA: TGCAGTGCCCTCTTTAACACTGAAGCTTTCTTT
J: TRBJ1-1
size: .
D: .
V: TRBV20-1

CDR3: CASSSQEGLPFF
DNA: TGTGCCAGCAGTTCACAAGAGGGACTCCCGTTCTTC
J: TRBJ2-1
size: .
D: .
V: TRBV28

CDR3: CASSFGTSYEQYF
DNA: TGTGCCAGCAGCTTCGGGACTTCCTACGAGCAGTACTTC
J: TRBJ2-7
size: .
D: .
V: TRBV5-4

CDR3: CASSSARIEQYF
DNA: TGTGCCAGCAGCTCCGCTAGAATCGAGCAGTACTTC
J: TRBJ2-7
size: .
D: .
V: TRBV7-9

CDR3: CASSGLSGSTPYEQYF
DNA: TGTGCCAGCAGCGGACTTAGCGGGAGTACACCCTACGAGCAGTACTTC
J: TRBJ2-7
size: .
D: TRBD2
V: TRBV9

CDR3: CASSQQGTTVPTSGANVLTF
DNA: TGCGCCAGCAGTCAACAAGGAACGACAGTACCTACCTCTGGGGCCAACGTCCTGACTTTC
J: TRBJ2-6
size: .
D: .
V: TRBV23-1

CDR3: CASSTGGGFNEQFF
DNA: TGTGCCAGCAGTACAGGGGGCGGGTTCAATGAGCAGTTCTTC
J: TRBJ2-1
size: .
D: TRBD1
V: TRBV6-5

CDR3: CASSERDRESILGANVLTF
DNA: TGTGCCAGCAGCGAACGGGACAGGGAGTCAATATTGGGGGCCAACGTCCTGACTTTC
J: TRBJ2-6
size: .
D: TRBD1
V: TRBV5-6

CDR3: CASSHGRDLKGGYTF
DNA: TGTGCCAGTAGCCACGGCAGGGATTTAAAAGGTGGCTACACCTTC
J: TRBJ1-2
size: .
D: .
V: TRBV19

CDR3: CASSLGQPGTRNEQFF
DNA: TGTGCCAGCAGCCTCGGACAGCCAGGTACCAGGAATGAGCAGTTCTTC
J: TRBJ2-1
size: .
D: .
V: TRBV14

CDR3: CASSPPGQMNEKLFF
DNA: TGTGCCAGCTCACCCCCGGGACAGATGAATGAAAAACTGTTTTTT
J: TRBJ1-4
size: .
D: TRBD1
V: TRBV18

CDR3: CASLTWGRSSYEQYF
DNA: TGTGCCAGCCTCACGTGGGGCAGGAGCTCCTACGAGCAGTACTTC
J: TRBJ2-7
size: .
D: .
V: TRBV6-5

CDR3: CATSGEVSYEQYF
DNA: TGTGCCACCAGCGGGGAGGTGTCCTACGAGCAGTACTTC
J: TRBJ2-7
size: .
D: .
V: TRBV15

CDR3: CASSIQDYGYTF
DNA: TGTGCCAGCAGTATACAGGACTATGGCTACACCTTC
J: TRBJ1-2
size: .
D: .
V: TRBV2

CDR3: CASSFYEAEQFF
DNA: TGTGCCAGCAGCTTTTATGAGGCTGAGCAGTTCTTC
J: TRBJ2-1
size: .
D: .
V: TRBV7-2

CDR3: CASSPRWAGGVYSNQPQHF
DNA: TGTGCCAGCAGCCCCAGGTGGGCAGGGGGCGTGTATAGCAATCAGCCCCAGCATTTT
J: TRBJ1-5
size: .
D: TRBD1
V: TRBV11-2

CDR3: CASSRKRESHEQYF
DNA: TGTGCCAGCAGCCGCAAGCGGGAATCCCACGAGCAGTACTTC
J: TRBJ2-7
size: .
D: TRBD2
V: TRBV6-5

CDR3: CASSQLLAGNTGELFF
DNA: TGCGCCAGCAGCCAACTACTAGCGGGAAACACCGGGGAGCTGTTTTTT
J: TRBJ2-2
size: .
D: TRBD2
V: TRBV4-3

CDR3: CASSYLDTIYF
DNA: TGTGCCAGCAGTTACCTAGACACCATATATTTT
J: TRBJ1-3
size: .
D: .
V: TRBV6-5

CDR3: CASSLGLSTNEKLFF
DNA: TGTGCCAGCAGTTTAGGCTTGTCAACTAATGAAAAACTGTTTTTT
J: TRBJ1-4
size: .
D: .
V: TRBV28

CDR3: CASSYLTGDIYGYTF
DNA: TGTGCCAGCAGTTACTTGACAGGGGACATCTATGGCTACACCTTC
J: TRBJ1-2
size: .
D: TRBD1
V: TRBV6-5

CDR3: CAISGGLYQETQYF
DNA: TGTGCCATCAGTGGAGGTCTATACCAAGAGACCCAGTACTTC
J: TRBJ2-5
size: .
D: .
V: TRBV10-3

CDR3: CASSQEGGLTDTQYF
DNA: TGCGCCAGCAGCCAAGAAGGGGGCCTCACAGATACGCAGTATTTT
J: TRBJ2-3
size: .
D: TRBD1
V: TRBV4-1

CDR3: CASSARDLGKWELFF
DNA: TGTGCCAGTAGTGCCCGGGACTTGGGGAAGTGGGAGCTGTTTTTT
J: TRBJ2-2
size: .
D: .
V: TRBV19

CDR3: CASSVGRDYSYNEQFF
DNA: TGTGCCAGCAGCGTAGGGCGGGACTACTCCTACAATGAGCAGTTCTTC
J: TRBJ2-1
size: .
D: TRBD2
V: TRBV9

CDR3: CASRGTGHQPQHF
DNA: TGTGCCAGCAGAGGGACAGGGCATCAGCCCCAGCATTTT
J: TRBJ1-5
size: .
D: TRBD1
V: TRBV7-9

CDR3: CAISSDRGESPLHF
DNA: TGTGCCATCAGCTCGGACAGGGGTGAATCACCCCTCCACTTT
J: TRBJ1-6
size: .
D: TRBD1
V: TRBV10-3

CDR3: CASSLEAGGEGTDTQYF
DNA: TGTGCCAGCAGCTTGGAGGCCGGTGGGGAGGGCACAGATACGCAGTATTTT
J: TRBJ2-3
size: .
D: .
V: TRBV5-4

CDR3: CASSQATSGGSYEQYF
DNA: TGTGCCAGCAGCCAGGCGACTAGCGGGGGCTCCTACGAGCAGTACTTC
J: TRBJ2-7
size: .
D: TRBD2
V: TRBV4-2

CDR3: CAISPTGFTLPEAFF
DNA: TGTGCCATCAGTCCGACAGGGTTTACGTTACCTGAAGCTTTCTTT
J: TRBJ1-1
size: .
D: TRBD1
V: TRBV10-3